The 4 T cell receptor beta chains below come from one sample, sequenced in a study of cytomegalovirus exposure and HLA in healthy donors. Profiling relied on immunoSEQ multiplex PCR, and the TCRdb table lists in-frame clones only, not all of them. The top ten clones hold approximately 1% of a sample with 200,000 or so clones, over 80% of them seen once. Sequencing was done on a sample of PBMCs. These receptors originate from a woman aged 18-29 years in good health and CMV-seronegative.

The chain recombines TRBV5-4 with TRBJ2-7; TRBD2 agrees at 16 bases. The V and J ends lost 4 bases and 2 bases, in that order; junction bases with no gene match: 9. The length of the CDR3 is 18 residues. Germline CDR1 is SGHNT and CDR2 is YYREEE (reference sequence). The chain's CDR3 is CASSPGTSGRALTYEQYF. The CDR3 DNA sequence: TGTGCCAGCAGCCCGGGGACTAGCGGGAGGGCCCTTACCTACGAGCAGTACTTC.

This clone was picked up one time. The chain couples TRBV28 to TRBJ1-5; possible D gene TRBD1, 6 bases. Germline V gives CDR1 MDHEN, CDR2 SYDVKM. The CDR3 is 15 residues long. Trimming removed 10 bases at V and 1 base at J, with 17 bases between. DNA for the CDR3: TGTGCCACAAGAGAGGGACACCTGAGCAATCAGCCCCAGCATTTT. It yields the protein CATREGHLSNQPQHF. The whole variable domain, remainder taken from reference TRBV28 and TRBJ1-5, is DVKVTQSSRYLVKRTGEKVFLECVQDMDHENMFWYRQDPGLGLRLIYFSYDVKMKEKGDIPEGYSVSREKKERFSLILESASTNQTSMYLCATREGHLSNQPQHFGDGTRLSIL.

The gene calls are TRBV7-9 and TRBJ1-4; D uncertain. Trimming left V 5 bases short and J 7 bases short, with 8 bases between. This CDR3 is 12 amino acids long. CDR1 is SEHNR, CDR2 FQNEAQ, per germline (reference sequence). CDR3 bases: TGTGCCAGCAGCCTTAGCGGTGAAAAACTGTTTTTT. Translated, it gives CASSLSGEKLFF.

The chain links TRBV4-1 to TRBJ1-4, with 7 bases aligning to TRBD1. The V and J ends lost 6 bases and 3 bases, in that order; junction bases with no gene match: 4. This CDR3 is built from 14 residues. The germline V gene encodes CDR1 MGHRA and CDR2 YSYEKL. The DNA of the CDR3 is TGCGCCAGCAGGAAACAGGGGCCTAATGAAAAACTGTTTTTT. This gives the protein CASRKQGPNEKLFF.